This T cell receptor (beta chain) was captured by sequencing in a study of CD8 T cells in Susac syndrome. Reverse transcription of roughly 0.45 to 1 ug RNA was performed with random hexamers. A single record per CDR3 protein comes from TCRdb applying MiXCR to the immunoSEQ multiplex PCR reads. The sample holds about 300,000 distinct CDR3 sequences; 85% are singletons and the top ten take approximately 0.2%. V lost 5 bases and J lost 3, with 20 bases in between. The length of the CDR3 is 17 residues. CDR1 and CDR2 from the germline V gene are SEHNR and FQNEAQ (reference sequence). V gene TRBV7-9 combines with J gene TRBJ1-5; no clear D gene. The sample consisted of CD8+ T cells from PBMCs. The TCR was taken from a human donor with multiple sclerosis. The CDR3 sequence: CASSLEVPGVYNQPQHF. Here the CDR3 DNA reads TGTGCCAGCAGCCTAGAGGTCCCCGGGGTTTACAATCAGCCCCAGCATTTT.